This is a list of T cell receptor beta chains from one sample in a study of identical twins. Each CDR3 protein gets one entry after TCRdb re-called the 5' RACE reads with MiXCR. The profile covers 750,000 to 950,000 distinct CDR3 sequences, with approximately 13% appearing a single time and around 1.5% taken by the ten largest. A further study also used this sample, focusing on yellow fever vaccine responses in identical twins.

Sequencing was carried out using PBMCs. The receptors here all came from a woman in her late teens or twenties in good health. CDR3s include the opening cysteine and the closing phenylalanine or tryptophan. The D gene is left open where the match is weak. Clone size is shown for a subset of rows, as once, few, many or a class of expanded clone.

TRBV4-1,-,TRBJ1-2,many,TGCGCCAGCACCCAGGACAGAGATTATTATTATGGCTACACCTTC,CASTQDRDYYYGYTF
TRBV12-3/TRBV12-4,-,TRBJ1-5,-,TGTGCCAGCAGTACACGACAGTCTAATAGCAATCAGCCCCAGCATTTT,CASSTRQSNSNQPQHF
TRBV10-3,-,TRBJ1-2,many,TGTGCCATCAGGGGTTGGGGCTACACCTTC,CAIRGWGYTF
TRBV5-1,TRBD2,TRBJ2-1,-,TGCGCCAGCAGCGTGGGACTAGCGGGACATAATGAGCAGTTCTTC,CASSVGLAGHNEQFF
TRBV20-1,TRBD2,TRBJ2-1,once,TGCAGTGCTAGACCTAACCAAGCGGGGCGGCCGTACAATGAGCAGTTCTTC,CSARPNQAGRPYNEQFF
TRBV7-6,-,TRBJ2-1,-,TGTGCCAGCAGCATGATGCGCAGCAGCTACAATGAGCAGTTCTTC,CASSMMRSSYNEQFF
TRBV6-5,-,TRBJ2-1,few,TGTGCCAGCAGTTACTCGACAGGACTAGGGTTTAATGAGCAGTTCTTC,CASSYSTGLGFNEQFF
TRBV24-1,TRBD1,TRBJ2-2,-,TGTGCCACCAGCCTGACCGGACAGGCCAAGACCGGGGAGCTGTTTTTT,CATSLTGQAKTGELFF
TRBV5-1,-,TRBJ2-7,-,TGCGCCAGCAGCCCTTATGGCGCGGACTACGAGCAGTACTTC,CASSPYGADYEQYF
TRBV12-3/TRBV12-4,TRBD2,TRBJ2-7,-,TGTGCCAGCAGGCGATCCGGGACTAGTTTCCACGAGCAGTACTTC,CASRRSGTSFHEQYF
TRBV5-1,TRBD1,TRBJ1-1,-,TGCGCCAGCAGAATGGACAGGGGAGCTGAAGCTTTCTTT,CASRMDRGAEAFF
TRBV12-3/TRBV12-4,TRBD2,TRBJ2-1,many,TGTGCCAGCATTGGGACTAGCGGGAGGGTCTCCTACAATGAGCAGTTCTTC,CASIGTSGRVSYNEQFF
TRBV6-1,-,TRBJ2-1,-,TGTGCCAGCAGTGCCGGGACGCTCTACAATGAGCAGTTCTTC,CASSAGTLYNEQFF
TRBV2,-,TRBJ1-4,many,TGTGCCAGCAGTGACACCGGGGGTGAAAAACTGTTTTTT,CASSDTGGEKLFF
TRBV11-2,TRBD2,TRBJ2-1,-,TGTGCCAGCAGCCTAGGGACTAGCGGGCTACAGTTCTTC,CASSLGTSGLQFF
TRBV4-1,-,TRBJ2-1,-,TGCGCCAGCAGTCTCCCGGGACTCCCGAATGAGCAGTTCTTC,CASSLPGLPNEQFF
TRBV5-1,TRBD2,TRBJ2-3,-,TGCGCCAGCAGAACAGCGGGAGCCAGCACAGATACGCAGTATTTT,CASRTAGASTDTQYF
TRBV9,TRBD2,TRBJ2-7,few,TGTGCCAGCAGCGTAGAGGCTAGCGGGACTTTCTCCTACGAGCAGTACTTC,CASSVEASGTFSYEQYF
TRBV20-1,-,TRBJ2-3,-,TGCAGTGCTAGAGATTCCCCAGGTGGCACAGATACGCAGTATTTT,CSARDSPGGTDTQYF
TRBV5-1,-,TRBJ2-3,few,TGCGCCAGCGGAGAAGGGGATACAGATACGCAGTATTTT,CASGEGDTDTQYF
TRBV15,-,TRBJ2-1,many,TGTGCCACCAGCAGAGATCTGGAGGGCTCCTACAATGAGCAGTTCTTC,CATSRDLEGSYNEQFF
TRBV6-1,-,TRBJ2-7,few,TGTGCCAGCAGTGAAGATAGAATGGCTAATCCCTACGAGCAGTACTTC,CASSEDRMANPYEQYF
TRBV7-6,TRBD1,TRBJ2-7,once,TGTGCCAGCAGCACCCACAGGGGGATAAAGGACGAGCAGTACTTC,CASSTHRGIKDEQYF
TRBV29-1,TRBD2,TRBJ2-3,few,TGCAGCGTTGGGAGTGGGGAGGGAGCCTCCCCAAATACGCAGTATTTT,CSVGSGEGASPNTQYF
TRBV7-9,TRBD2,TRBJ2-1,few,TGTGCCAGCAGCACAACTAGCGGGACCTACAATGAGCAGTTCTTC,CASSTTSGTYNEQFF
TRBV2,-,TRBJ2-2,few,TGTGCCAGCACCGAAGAGGGATTAAACACCGGGGAGCTGTTTTTT,CASTEEGLNTGELFF
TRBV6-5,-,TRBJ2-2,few,TGTGCCAGCAGAAGGACCACCGGGGAGCTGTTTTTT,CASRRTTGELFF
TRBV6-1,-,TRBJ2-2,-,TGTGCCAGCAGACCACCGGGGAGCGCGAACACCGGGGAGCTGTTTTTT,CASRPPGSANTGELFF
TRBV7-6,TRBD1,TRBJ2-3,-,TGTGCCAGCAGCTCCGACCGGACAGGGGGCGTTACGCAGTATTTT,CASSSDRTGGVTQYF
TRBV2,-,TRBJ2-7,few,TGTGCCAGCAGTGAGTCGGGGAACGAGCAGTACTTC,CASSESGNEQYF
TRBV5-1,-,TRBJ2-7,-,TGCGCCAGCAGCGGGGGGGCGGACGGGACAGGCGGCTACGAGCAGTACTTC,CASSGGADGTGGYEQYF
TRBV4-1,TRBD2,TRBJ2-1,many,TGCGCCAGCAGCCAGATTCTGGAGGGAGGGCCTGGTGAGCAGTTCTTC,CASSQILEGGPGEQFF
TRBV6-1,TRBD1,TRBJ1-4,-,TGTGCCAGCAGTGGGACAGGGGGCCCTAATGAAAAACTGTTTTTT,CASSGTGGPNEKLFF
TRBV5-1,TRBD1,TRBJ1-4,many,TGCGCCAGCAGCTCCGGACAGGGGATAATTGCTAATGAAAAACTGTTTTTT,CASSSGQGIIANEKLFF
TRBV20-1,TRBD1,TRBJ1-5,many,TGCAGTGCTAAAGGGGGCTCGGGCAATCAGCCCCAGCATTTT,CSAKGGSGNQPQHF
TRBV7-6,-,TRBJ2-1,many,TGTGCCAGCAGCTTAGGATGGGGAACCAATGAGCAGTTCTTC,CASSLGWGTNEQFF
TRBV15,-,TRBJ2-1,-,TGTGCCACCAGCGGGCTCAGGGTCGCCAATGAGCAGTTCTTC,CATSGLRVANEQFF
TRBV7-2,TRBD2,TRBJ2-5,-,TGTGCCAGCAGCCTATGGACTAGCGGGGGGCAGGGAGAGACCCAGTACTTC,CASSLWTSGGQGETQYF
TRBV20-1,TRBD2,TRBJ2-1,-,TGCAGTGCTAGGGGCAGCGGGAGTAGGAATGAGCAGTTCTTC,CSARGSGSRNEQFF
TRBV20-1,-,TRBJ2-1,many,TGCAGTGCTAGGGGTTACTACCACAATGAGCAGTTCTTC,CSARGYYHNEQFF
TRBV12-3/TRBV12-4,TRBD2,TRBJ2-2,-,TGTGCCAGCAGTGCCGGGACTAGAGACACCGGGGAGCTGTTTTTT,CASSAGTRDTGELFF
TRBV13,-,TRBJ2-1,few,TGTGCCAGCGATTTCGGGAAGGGGCCCTACAATGAGCAGTTCTTC,CASDFGKGPYNEQFF
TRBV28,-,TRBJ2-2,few,TGTGCCAGCAGTTTATATAGGGGATACACCGGGGAGCTGTTTTTT,CASSLYRGYTGELFF
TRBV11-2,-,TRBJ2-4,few,TGTGCCAGCAGCTTAACCCTCGGGAAGGCCAAAAACATTCAGTACTTC,CASSLTLGKAKNIQYF
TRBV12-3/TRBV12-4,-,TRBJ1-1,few,TGTGCCAGCAGTCCCTCGTCGGGCGGGAACACTGAAGCTTTCTTT,CASSPSSGGNTEAFF
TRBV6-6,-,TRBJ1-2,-,TGTGCCAGCGAAGGTCGGGGCTATGGCTACACCTTC,CASEGRGYGYTF
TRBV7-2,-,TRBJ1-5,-,TGTGCCAGCAGCATACGACGGACAAGCAATCAGCCCCAGCATTTT,CASSIRRTSNQPQHF
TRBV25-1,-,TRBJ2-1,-,TGTGCCAGCAGTAGAGCGTACAATGAGCAGTTCTTC,CASSRAYNEQFF
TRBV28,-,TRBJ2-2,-,TGTGCCAGCAGTTTTATGGCGGGACCCCCGAACACCGGGGAGCTGTTTTTT,CASSFMAGPPNTGELFF
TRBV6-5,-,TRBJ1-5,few,TGTGCCAGCAGGTTATTGGACAGCGTCAATCAGCCCCAGCATTTT,CASRLLDSVNQPQHF
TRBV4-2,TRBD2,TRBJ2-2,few,TGTGCCAGCAGCCAAGATAGCGGGGGGGCCGACACCGGGGAGCTGTTTTTT,CASSQDSGGADTGELFF
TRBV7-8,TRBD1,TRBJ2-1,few,TGTGCCAGCAGTCTCCGGGACAGGGGGGGTTTTGAGCAGTTCTTC,CASSLRDRGGFEQFF
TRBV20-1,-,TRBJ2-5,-,TGCAGTGCTAGACCCCTCCTGGAAGAGACCCAGTACTTC,CSARPLLEETQYF
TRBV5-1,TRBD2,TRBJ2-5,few,TGCGCCAGCAGAAATAGTTTCGGACTAGCGGGACAAGAGACCCAGTACTTC,CASRNSFGLAGQETQYF
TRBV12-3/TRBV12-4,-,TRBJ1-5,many,TGTGCCAGCAGTGGGGGGGGCAGTCAGCCCCAGCATTTT,CASSGGGSQPQHF
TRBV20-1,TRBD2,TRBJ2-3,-,TGCAGTGCTAGAGGGGGGACTAGCGGGGGCCCCGATACGCAGTATTTT,CSARGGTSGGPDTQYF
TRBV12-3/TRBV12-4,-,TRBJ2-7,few,TGTGCCAGCAGCCCCGGACCCTTAGGGCACGAGCAGTACTTC,CASSPGPLGHEQYF
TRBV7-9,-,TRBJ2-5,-,TGTGCCATCAGCTTAGGGGGGCCTCAAGAGACCCAGTACTTC,CAISLGGPQETQYF
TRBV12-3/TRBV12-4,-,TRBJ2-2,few,TGTGCCAGCAGCAGGACACCCACGAACACCGGGGAGCTGTTTTTT,CASSRTPTNTGELFF